Described below is a single T cell receptor (beta chain) sequence and its context. Its antigen is not identified. This sample stems from a study of beta chain features in type 1 diabetes. Turning to the study itself: Patients were similar to healthy donors in age and gender (as well as in cell yields). Study-wide points: Patients with Type 1 diabetes showed moderately but significantly shorter TCRB CDR3s in all four CD4+ subsets. Researchers reported that naive, central memory and Treg TCRB repertoires appeared more similar in patients than in healthy donors.

cDNA synthesis used the whole RNA isolate, giving expressed TCRB sequences. Here immunoSEQ multiplex PCR was the method, and the copy in TCRdb shows in-frame clones only, minus some. The table shows roughly 260,000 clones, with 9.5% to 13% occurring only once. Staining for CD45RO/CCR7/CD25/CD127/CD95/CD27 allowed sorting of CD4+ naive, central memory, regulatory and stem cell-like memory cells. The CDR3 covers 13 residues. Trimming shortened V by 3 bases and J by 10 bases, and 16 bases separated the two germline ends. CDR1 and CDR2 (germline): SQVTM, ANQGSEA. This sequence joins TRBV29-1 and TRBJ1-5; tentative D call: TRBD1 (6 bases). The sample taken for sequencing was naive CD4+ T cells from blood. The receptor's source is a man aged 25 to 40 with type 1 diabetes. DNA for the CDR3: TGCAGCGTTGAGGGGGGGGCGGGTCACCCCCAGCATTTT. Residues: CSVEGGAGHPQHF.